This TCR beta chain was sequenced for a study of spatial heterogeneity in lung cancer. Study outcomes and limitations: There were more appearances of ubiquitous expanded tumor TCRs in blood at resection than at follow-up.

The time point denotes: sample taken at primary tumor resection. The authors sequenced whole RNA from tumor, nontumor lung or frozen PBMC without sorting. Donation came from around 72 patients with untreated early-stage non-small cell lung cancer. This clonotype was observed at least ten times. Its antigen remains unidentified. Losses at the gene ends were 0 bases for V and 0 bases for J; bases not matched to a gene: 7. There are 17 residues in the CDR3. Germline CDR1 and CDR2: DFQATT and SNEGSKA (reference sequence). All TCR cDNA molecules were individually tagged with a unique molecular identifier. In TCRdb, the 5' RACE reads were re-called with MiXCR into one record per CDR3 protein. The data contain about 36,000 distinct CDR3 sequences, roughly 5.5% of them singletons.

Specimen: PBMCs, collected at surgery. This chain links TRBV20-1 with TRBJ2-7; TRBD2 agrees at 11 bases. The TCR was taken from a female donor with early-stage non-small cell lung cancer. This CDR3 is CSAREALAGGASYEQYF. Written as DNA, the CDR3 is TGCAGTGCTAGAGAGGCGCTAGCGGGAGGAGCCTCCTACGAGCAGTACTTC.